This T cell receptor beta chain was found in a study of beta chain features in type 1 diabetes. Findings of the study overall: Shortening that was moderate but significant affected the TCRB CDR3s of Type 1 diabetes patients in all four CD4+ subsets.

Germline V gene sequence: CDR1 SNHLY, CDR2 FYNNEI. The CDR3 length is 14 residues. Trimming took 5 bases from V and 2 from J, leaving 7 bases between them. This clone was seen a few times. Its antigen is still unknown. Since all of the isolated RNA was reverse transcribed, expressed TCRB transcripts were what got sequenced. Profiling relied on immunoSEQ multiplex PCR, and the TCRdb table lists in-frame clones only, not all of them. This sample has approximately 280,000 clones, with over 12% found just once. Input material: naive CD4+ T cells from blood. The receptor was isolated from a man between 18 and 29 years old with type 1 diabetes. V usage is TRBV2 and J usage is TRBJ2-6, with D possibly TRBD1 on 6 matching bases. The CDR3 protein is CASSPGAGANVLTF. The CDR3 nucleotides are TGTGCCAGCAGTCCAGGGGCTGGGGCCAACGTCCTGACTTTC.